This T cell receptor beta chain was sequenced during a study of blood T cell repertoires in COVID-19. For the study at large: In each case, the material was cDNA or gDNA derived from T cells, B-cell-depleted T cells, or PBMCs.

Seattle patients were enrolled during active infection and followed longitudinally. There are 14 residues in the CDR3. The V gene's germline CDR1 is SNHLY and CDR2 FYNNEI. Trimming took 7 bases from V and 0 from J, leaving 11 bases between them. In the original processing: Scientists estimated how many nucleated cells there were by amplifying reference gene primers. Sequencing used immunoSEQ multiplex PCR; TCRdb keeps in-frame clones, though not all of them. V, J and clone size derive from that table, while D and trimming were established from the DNA sequence. The table has under 300,000 clones, approximately 91% seen once.

The chain employs TRBV2 and TRBJ2-3, with a tentative D call TRBD2 (5 bases). The material sequenced was peripheral blood. The receptor comes from a man aged 25-45 years with COVID-19, enrolled during active disease. For the CDR3, the DNA is TGTGCCAGCAAACGGGGAACTAGCACAGATACGCAGTATTTT. The encoded protein is CASKRGTSTDTQYF.